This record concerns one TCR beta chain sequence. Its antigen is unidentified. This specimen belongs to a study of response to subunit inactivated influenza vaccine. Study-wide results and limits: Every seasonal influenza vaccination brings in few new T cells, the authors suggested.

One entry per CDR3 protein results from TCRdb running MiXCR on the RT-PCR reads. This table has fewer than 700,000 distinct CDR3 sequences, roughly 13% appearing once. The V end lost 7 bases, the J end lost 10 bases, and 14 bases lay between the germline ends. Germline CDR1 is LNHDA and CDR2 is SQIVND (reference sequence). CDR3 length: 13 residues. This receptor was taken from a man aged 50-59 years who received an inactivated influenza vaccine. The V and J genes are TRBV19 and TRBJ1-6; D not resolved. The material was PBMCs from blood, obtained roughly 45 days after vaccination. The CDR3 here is CASKMGTRSPLHF. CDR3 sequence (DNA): TGTGCCAGTAAGATGGGAACTCGATCACCCCTCCACTTT.